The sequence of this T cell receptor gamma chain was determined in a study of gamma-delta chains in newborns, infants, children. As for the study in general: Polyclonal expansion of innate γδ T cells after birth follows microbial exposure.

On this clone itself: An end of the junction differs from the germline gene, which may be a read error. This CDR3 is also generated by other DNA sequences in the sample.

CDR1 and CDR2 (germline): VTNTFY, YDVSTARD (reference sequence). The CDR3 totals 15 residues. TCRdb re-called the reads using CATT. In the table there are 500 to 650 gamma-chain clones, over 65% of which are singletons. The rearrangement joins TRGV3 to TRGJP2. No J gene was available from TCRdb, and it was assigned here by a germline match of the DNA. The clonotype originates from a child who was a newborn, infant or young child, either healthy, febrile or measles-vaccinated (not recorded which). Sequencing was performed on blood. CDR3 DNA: TGTGCCACCTGGGACAGGCGGGGTAGTGACTGGATCAAGACGTTT. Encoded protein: CATWDRRGSDWIKTF.